Listed below are T cell receptor beta chains from one sample, sequenced in a study of PD-1 blockade in mismatch repair-deficient tumors. TCRdb's copy holds only in-frame clones and misses some; the assay was immunoSEQ multiplex PCR. The sample lists roughly 120,000 clones; 88% were seen once. Specimen: peripheral blood, collected 72 weeks after starting pembrolizumab. These receptors came from an adult with mismatch repair-deficient cancer. The CDR3 runs from the conserved cysteine through the conserved F or W. D genes are given only for firm matches. Part of the rows lack a size; the others show once, few, many or a class for expanded clones.

d_gene	v_gene	j_gene	abundance	CDR3aa	CDR3nt
TRBD1	TRBV5-6	TRBJ2-7	NA	CASSCPGQGSLINSYEQYF	TGTGCCAGCAGCTGTCCGGGACAGGGGTCTTTAATAAACTCCTACGAGCAGTACTTC
TRBD1	TRBV27	TRBJ2-7	NA	CASSAGTAAYEQYF	TGTGCCAGCAGCGCCGGGACAGCAGCCTACGAGCAGTACTTC
NA	TRBV30	TRBJ1-4	NA	CAWSGPRPTEGLGEKLFF	TGTGCCTGGAGTGGACCCCGGCCGACCGAAGGGTTGGGCGAAAAACTGTTTTTT
NA	TRBV4-3	TRBJ1-1	NA	CASSPSRGNTEAFF	TGCGCCAGCAGCCCAAGCAGGGGGAACACTGAAGCTTTCTTT
TRBD1	TRBV18	TRBJ2-5	NA	CASSGTGRETQYF	TGTGCCAGCTCAGGGACAGGGAGAGAGACCCAGTACTTC
NA	TRBV14	TRBJ2-7	NA	CASSRGSYEQYF	TGTGCCAGCAGCCGCGGCTCCTACGAGCAGTACTTC
TRBD1	TRBV13	TRBJ1-1	NA	CASSLGGPNTEAFF	TGTGCCAGCAGTCTAGGGGGCCCGAACACTGAAGCTTTCTTT
NA	TRBV7-8	TRBJ1-5	NA	CASSPEWRRSSASNQPQHF	TGTGCCAGCAGTCCCGAATGGCGGCGATCTTCCGCGAGCAATCAGCCCCAGCATTTT
TRBD1	TRBV10-3	TRBJ2-5	NA	CATRTGDETQYF	TGTGCCACCCGGACAGGGGACGAGACCCAGTACTTC
NA	TRBV4-3	TRBJ2-7	NA	CASSQEDSTSYEQYF	TGCGCCAGCAGCCAAGAGGACTCGACCTCCTACGAGCAGTACTTC
NA	TRBV19	TRBJ2-7	NA	CASSPGYSYEQYF	TGTGCCAGTAGTCCGGGATACTCCTACGAGCAGTACTTC
NA	TRBV29-1	TRBJ2-3	NA	CSVESGVTDTQYF	TGCAGCGTTGAATCAGGGGTGACTGATACGCAGTATTTT
NA	TRBV5-1	TRBJ2-5	NA	CAPRGETQYF	TGCGCCCCACGGGGGGAGACCCAGTACTTC
TRBD1	TRBV5-4	TRBJ1-1	NA	CASSPRGYTEAFF	TGTGCCAGCAGCCCCAGGGGGTACACTGAAGCTTTCTTT
NA	TRBV29-1	TRBJ1-1	once	CSGPQGLNTEAFF	TGCAGCGGGCCACAGGGTCTGAACACTGAAGCTTTCTTT
NA	TRBV11-2	TRBJ2-3	once	CASSLYSTDTQYF	TGTGCCAGCAGCTTATACAGCACAGATACGCAGTATTTT
NA	TRBV4-1	TRBJ2-7	NA	CASSDPRALQYF	TGCGCCAGCAGCGACCCCCGGGCACTTCAGTACTTC
TRBD2	TRBV7-6	TRBJ2-1	NA	CASSLEAGVGEEQFF	TGTGCCAGCAGCTTAGAAGCGGGAGTTGGCGAGGAGCAGTTCTTC
TRBD1	TRBV13	TRBJ2-1	NA	CASSVGQGYNEQFF	TGTGCCAGCAGCGTTGGACAGGGCTACAATGAGCAGTTCTTC
NA	TRBV7-9	TRBJ2-4	NA	CASSPIQVLARYIQYF	TGTGCCAGCAGCCCCATTCAGGTCCTAGCGCGATACATTCAGTACTTC
NA	TRBV2	TRBJ2-5	few	CASSPPAQGMETQYF	TGTGCCAGCAGCCCTCCGGCCCAGGGGATGGAGACCCAGTACTTC
NA	TRBV27	TRBJ2-7	NA	CASSVGTEQYF	TGTGCCAGCAGCGTAGGGACAGAGCAGTACTTC
NA	TRBV5-1	TRBJ2-6	NA	CASSSLNSGANVLTF	TGCGCCAGCAGCTCCCTAAATAGTGGGGCCAACGTCCTGACTTTC
NA	TRBV29-1	TRBJ2-3	once	CSVPPLTDTQYF	TGCAGCGTTCCCCCCCTCACAGATACGCAGTATTTT
TRBD1	TRBV11-2	TRBJ2-5	NA	CASRRWDSLQETQYF	TGTGCCAGCAGGAGGTGGGACAGCCTCCAAGAGACCCAGTACTTC
NA	TRBV5-6	TRBJ2-7	NA	CASSRDRRRGSDGAYEQYF	TGTGCCAGCAGCCGAGACCGACGACGGGGTTCCGACGGGGCCTACGAGCAGTACTTC
TRBD1	TRBV30	TRBJ1-5	NA	CAWSTGQGNQPQHF	TGTGCCTGGAGTACCGGACAGGGAAATCAGCCCCAGCATTTT
TRBD1	TRBV5-4	TRBJ1-1	NA	CASSLDVGGKGTEAFF	TGTGCCAGCAGCTTGGACGTAGGGGGCAAGGGCACTGAAGCTTTCTTT
TRBD1	TRBV7-9	TRBJ2-5	NA	CASSPDRVGETQYF	TGTGCCAGCAGCCCGGACAGGGTTGGGGAGACCCAGTACTTC
NA	TRBV7-2	TRBJ1-2	few	CASSLDWDHYGYTF	TGTGCCAGCAGCTTAGACTGGGACCACTATGGCTACACCTTC
TRBD2	TRBV10-3	TRBJ2-7	NA	CAISESVLAGGEQYF	TGTGCCATCAGTGAGTCGGTGCTAGCGGGAGGCGAGCAGTACTTC
TRBD1	TRBV6-5	TRBJ2-5	NA	CASSYSGQLSETQYF	TGTGCCAGCAGTTATTCGGGACAGCTTAGTGAGACCCAGTACTTC
NA	TRBV5-1	TRBJ2-3	NA	CASSAWTITDTQYF	TGCGCCAGCAGCGCTTGGACAATCACAGATACGCAGTATTTT
NA	TRBV25-1	TRBJ2-4	NA	CASSDGTAKNIQYF	TGTGCCAGCAGTGATGGAACAGCCAAAAACATTCAGTACTTC
NA	TRBV11-2	TRBJ2-5	once	CASTLVGRSQETQYF	TGTGCCAGCACTCTAGTGGGCCGTTCCCAAGAGACCCAGTACTTC
TRBD1	TRBV19	TRBJ1-2	few	CASIDTGGYGYTF	TGTGCCAGTATCGACACAGGGGGATACGGCTACACCTTC
NA	TRBV6-6	TRBJ1-3	NA	CASSSTGSGGNTIYF	TGTGCCAGCAGTTCAACAGGGTCTGGCGGAAACACCATATATTTT
TRBD2	TRBV28	TRBJ2-1	NA	CASSFGLAPSYNEQFF	TGTGCCAGCAGTTTCGGACTAGCCCCCTCCTACAATGAGCAGTTCTTC
TRBD1	TRBV29-1	TRBJ1-1	NA	CSTSGTGGQNTEAFF	TGCAGCACCTCCGGGACAGGGGGCCAGAACACTGAAGCTTTCTTT
NA	TRBV19	TRBJ1-5	once	CASSILQSNQPQHF	TGTGCCAGTAGTATTTTGCAGAGCAATCAGCCCCAGCATTTT
TRBD1	TRBV7-2	TRBJ2-7	NA	CASSPSGTQGAYEQYF	TGTGCCAGCAGCCCATCTGGGACGCAGGGGGCCTACGAGCAGTACTTC
NA	TRBV4-1	TRBJ2-1	NA	CASSQGLGSLNEQFF	TGCGCCAGCAGCCAAGGTCTGGGCAGTCTTAATGAGCAGTTCTTC
NA	TRBV9	TRBJ2-2	NA	CASSWTAGELFF	TGTGCCAGCAGCTGGACCGCCGGGGAGCTGTTTTTT
NA	TRBV7-3	TRBJ2-1	NA	CASSLFGDMTVDEQFF	TGTGCCAGCAGCTTATTCGGGGATATGACAGTTGATGAGCAGTTCTTC
TRBD2	TRBV27	TRBJ2-3	NA	CASSFTSGRAITDTQYF	TGTGCCAGCAGTTTCACTAGCGGGAGGGCCATCACAGATACGCAGTATTTT
NA	TRBV15	TRBJ2-2	once	CATSRPTMGNTNTGELFF	TGTGCCACCAGCAGACCTACCATGGGCAACACGAACACCGGGGAGCTGTTTTTT
TRBD2	TRBV2	TRBJ2-7	few	CASSPASGRGYEQYF	TGTGCCAGCAGTCCTGCTAGCGGGAGGGGATACGAGCAGTACTTC
TRBD1	TRBV6-5	TRBJ1-4	NA	CASSPQGGNEKLFF	TGTGCCAGCAGTCCCCAGGGGGGGAATGAAAAACTGTTTTTT
NA	TRBV27	TRBJ2-3	NA	CASSFRQDGDTQYF	TGTGCCAGCAGTTTCCGACAGGATGGAGATACGCAGTATTTT
TRBD1	TRBV5-5	TRBJ2-3	NA	CASSDFQGVTDTQYF	TGTGCCAGCAGCGACTTTCAGGGGGTCACAGATACGCAGTATTTT
NA	TRBV30	TRBJ2-5	NA	CAWSSLPRLQGETQYF	TGTGCCTGGAGTTCCCTCCCGAGACTCCAGGGCGAGACCCAGTACTTC
NA	TRBV12-5	TRBJ2-1	NA	CASGLGEISDEQFF	TGTGCTAGTGGGCTCGGTGAAATCTCGGATGAGCAGTTCTTC